Shown below are 5 T cell receptor beta chains from a single sample sequenced in a study of blood T cell repertoires in COVID-19. Data came from immunoSEQ multiplex PCR; TCRdb stores just in-frame clones and leaves some out. The data contain approximately 250,000 clones, around nine tenths of them singletons. Material: peripheral blood. These receptors came from a man aged 30 to 45 with active or convalescent COVID-19.

The V call is TRBV27, the J call TRBJ1-6; weak D call: TRBD1 (6 bases). CDR1 is MNHEY, CDR2 SMNVEV, per germline (reference sequence). The CDR3 loop spans 17 amino acids. V was trimmed by 5 bases and J by 6 bases, leaving 20 bases between them. DNA for the CDR3: TGTGCCAGCAGTCCAAAACAGGGAAGTTCGGGTAATTCACCCCTCCACTTT. Translation gives CASSPKQGSSGNSPLHF.

The chain joins TRBV5-4 to TRBJ2-7, with D tentatively TRBD1 (6 bases). The V gene lost 6 bases and the J gene lost 1 base, with 14 bases spanning the gap. The V gene's germline CDR1 is SGHNT and CDR2 YYREEE (reference sequence). This CDR3 contains 14 residues. CDR3 in amino acids: CASTSQGPSYEQYF. CDR3 bases: TGTGCCAGCACTTCCCAGGGGCCGTCCTACGAGCAGTACTTC.

This chain's CDR3 is CASSSRQGINYGYTF. DNA for the CDR3: TGTGCCAGCAGCTCCCGACAGGGGATAAACTATGGCTACACCTTC. The V and J genes are TRBV7-2 and TRBJ1-2, with 8 nucleotides matching TRBD1. The V segment lost 4 bases and the J segment 2 bases; nucleotides outside the gene matches: 6. Germline V lookup: CDR1 SGHTA, CDR2 FQGNSA. The CDR3 is 15 amino acids.

The V call is TRBV19, the J call TRBJ2-1, with 9 bases fitting TRBD2. Germline V gene sequence: CDR1 LNHDA, CDR2 SQIVND (reference sequence). V dropped 6 bases and J dropped 0; count of bases not matched to a gene: 3. The CDR3 consists of 15 residues. The CDR3 is CASRLAGSSYNEQFF. CDR3 sequence (DNA): TGTGCCAGTAGGCTAGCGGGGAGCTCCTACAATGAGCAGTTCTTC.

This clone was counted a few times. V and J are TRBV7-8 and TRBJ2-1; 9 bases are a match to TRBD1. Unmatched junction bases numbered 14, after V lost 5 bases and J lost 9 bases. The CDR3 consists of 16 residues. Germline CDR1 and CDR2: SGHVS and FQNEAQ. CDR3 nucleotides: TGTGCCAGCAGCCTTGGGCGGGGACAGGGAGGCAGTGAGCAGTTCTTC. As protein: CASSLGRGQGGSEQFF.